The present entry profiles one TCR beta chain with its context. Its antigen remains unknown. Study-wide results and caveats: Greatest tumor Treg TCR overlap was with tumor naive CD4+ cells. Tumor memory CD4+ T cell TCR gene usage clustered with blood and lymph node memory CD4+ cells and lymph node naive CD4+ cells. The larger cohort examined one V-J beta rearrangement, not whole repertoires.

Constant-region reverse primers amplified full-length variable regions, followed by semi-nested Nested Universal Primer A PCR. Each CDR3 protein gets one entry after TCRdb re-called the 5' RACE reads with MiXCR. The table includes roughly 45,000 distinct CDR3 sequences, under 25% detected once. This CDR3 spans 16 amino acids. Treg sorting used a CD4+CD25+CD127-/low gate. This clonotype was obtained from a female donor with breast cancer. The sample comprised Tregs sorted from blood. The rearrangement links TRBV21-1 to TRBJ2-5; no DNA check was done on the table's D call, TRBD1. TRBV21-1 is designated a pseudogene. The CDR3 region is CASSIPRGKVQETQYF. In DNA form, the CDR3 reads TGTGCCAGCAGCATACCCAGGGGAAAGGTACAAGAGACCCAGTACTTC.